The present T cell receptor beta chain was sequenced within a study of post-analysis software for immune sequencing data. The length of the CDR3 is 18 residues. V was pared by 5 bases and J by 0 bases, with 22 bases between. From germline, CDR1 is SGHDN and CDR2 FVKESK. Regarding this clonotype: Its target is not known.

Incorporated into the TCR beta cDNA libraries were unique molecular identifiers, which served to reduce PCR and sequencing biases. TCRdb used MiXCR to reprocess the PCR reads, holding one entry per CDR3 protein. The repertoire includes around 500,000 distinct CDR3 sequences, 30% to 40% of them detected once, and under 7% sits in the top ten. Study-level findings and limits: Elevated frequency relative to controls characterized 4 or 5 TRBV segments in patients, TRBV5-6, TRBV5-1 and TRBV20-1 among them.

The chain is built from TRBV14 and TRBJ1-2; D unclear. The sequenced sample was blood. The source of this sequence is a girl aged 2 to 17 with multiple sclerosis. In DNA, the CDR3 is TGTGCCAGCAGCACCTCTACGGGCCCGCCGCGCTCTAACTATGGCTACACCTTC. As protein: CASSTSTGPPRSNYGYTF.